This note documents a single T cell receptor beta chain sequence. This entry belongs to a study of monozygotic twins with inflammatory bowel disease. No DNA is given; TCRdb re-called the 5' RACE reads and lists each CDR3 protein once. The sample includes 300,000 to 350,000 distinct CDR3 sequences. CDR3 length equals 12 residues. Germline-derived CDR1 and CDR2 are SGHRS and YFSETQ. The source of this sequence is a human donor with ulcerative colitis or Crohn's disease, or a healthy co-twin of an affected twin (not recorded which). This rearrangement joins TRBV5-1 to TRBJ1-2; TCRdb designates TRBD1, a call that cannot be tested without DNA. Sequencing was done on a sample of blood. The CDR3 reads CASSSRQGGYTF.